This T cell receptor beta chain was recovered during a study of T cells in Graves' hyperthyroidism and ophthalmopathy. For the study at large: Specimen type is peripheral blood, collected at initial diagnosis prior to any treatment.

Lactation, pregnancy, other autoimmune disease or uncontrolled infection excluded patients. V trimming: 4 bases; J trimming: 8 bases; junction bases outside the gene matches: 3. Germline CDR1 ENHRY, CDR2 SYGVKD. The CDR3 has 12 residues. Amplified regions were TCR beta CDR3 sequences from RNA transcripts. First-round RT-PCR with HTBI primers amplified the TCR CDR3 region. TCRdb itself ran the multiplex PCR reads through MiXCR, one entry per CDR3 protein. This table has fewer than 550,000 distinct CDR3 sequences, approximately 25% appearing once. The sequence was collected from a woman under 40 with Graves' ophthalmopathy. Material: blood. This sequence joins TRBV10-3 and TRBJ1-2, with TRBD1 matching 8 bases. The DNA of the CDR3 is TGTGCCATCAGTGGGACAGGGAGCGGCTACACCTTC. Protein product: CAISGTGSGYTF.